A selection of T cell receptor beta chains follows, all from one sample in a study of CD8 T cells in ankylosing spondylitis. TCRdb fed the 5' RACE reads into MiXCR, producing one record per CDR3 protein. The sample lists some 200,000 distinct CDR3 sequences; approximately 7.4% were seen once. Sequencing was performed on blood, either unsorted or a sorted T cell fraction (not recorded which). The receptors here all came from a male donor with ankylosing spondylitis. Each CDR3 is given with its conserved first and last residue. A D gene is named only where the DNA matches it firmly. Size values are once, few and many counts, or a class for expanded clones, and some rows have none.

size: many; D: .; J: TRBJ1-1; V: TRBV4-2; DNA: TGTGCCAGCAGCCCCGTCGGGGGGTTGACTGAAGCTTTCTTT; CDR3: CASSPVGGLTEAFF
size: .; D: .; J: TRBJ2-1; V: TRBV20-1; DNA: TGCAGTTGTCCCGGGGCTATAGGTTCAGACAATGAGCAGTTCTTC; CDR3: CSCPGAIGSDNEQFF
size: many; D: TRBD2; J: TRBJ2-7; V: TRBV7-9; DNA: TGTGCCAGCAGCTTTAGCGGGAGGACCTACGAGCAGTACTTC; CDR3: CASSFSGRTYEQYF
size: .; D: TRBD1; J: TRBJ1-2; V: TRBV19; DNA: TGTGCCAGTAGTGCCGACAGGGAGGAGTACTATGGCTACACCTTC; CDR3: CASSADREEYYGYTF
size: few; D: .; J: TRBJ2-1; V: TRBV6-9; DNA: TGTGCCAGCAGCTCAGGGGTATTCAATGAGCAGTTCTTC; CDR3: CASSSGVFNEQFF
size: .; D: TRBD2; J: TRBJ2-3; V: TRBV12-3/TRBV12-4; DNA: TGTGCCAGCAGTTGGACTAGCGGATACACAGATACGCAGTATTTT; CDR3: CASSWTSGYTDTQYF
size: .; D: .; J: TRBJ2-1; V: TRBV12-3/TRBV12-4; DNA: TGTGCCAGCAGTTTCTTCGTCAATGAGCAGTTCTTC; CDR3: CASSFFVNEQFF
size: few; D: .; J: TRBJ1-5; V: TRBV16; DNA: TGTGCCAGCAGCCAATCTCTGCAGCCCCAGCATTTT; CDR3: CASSQSLQPQHF
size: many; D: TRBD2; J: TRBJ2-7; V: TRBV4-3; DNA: TGCGCCAGCAGCCAGTTTTGGGGCGGGAGAGGCTACGAGCAGTACTTC; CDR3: CASSQFWGGRGYEQYF
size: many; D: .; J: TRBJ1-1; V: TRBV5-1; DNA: TGCGCCAGCAGCTTGGACGACCCGAGGGCTGAAGCTTTCTTT; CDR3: CASSLDDPRAEAFF
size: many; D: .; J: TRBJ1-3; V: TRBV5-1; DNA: TGCGCCAGCAGCTTGGACAGGGTCCGTGGAAACACCATATATTTT; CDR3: CASSLDRVRGNTIYF
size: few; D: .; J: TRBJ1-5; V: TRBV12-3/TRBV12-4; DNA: TGTGCCAGCAGGGAGGAAAGATATCAGCCCCAGCATTTT; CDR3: CASREERYQPQHF
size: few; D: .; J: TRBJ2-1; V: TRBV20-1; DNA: TGCAGTGCTAAATTTTATGAGCAGTTCTTC; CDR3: CSAKFYEQFF
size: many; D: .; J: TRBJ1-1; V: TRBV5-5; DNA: TGTGCCAGCAGCTTGGTAGCCGGGATGATTGAAGCTTTCTTT; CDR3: CASSLVAGMIEAFF
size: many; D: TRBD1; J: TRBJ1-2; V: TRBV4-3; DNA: TGCGCCAGCAGCCCCGACAGGGGGAATGGCTACACCTTC; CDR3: CASSPDRGNGYTF
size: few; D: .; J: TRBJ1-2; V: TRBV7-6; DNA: TGTGCCAGCAGCTTAGAAGCTGGGGTTAACTATGGCTACACCTTC; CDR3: CASSLEAGVNYGYTF
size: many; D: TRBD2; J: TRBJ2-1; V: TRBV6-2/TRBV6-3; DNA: TGTGCCAGCAGCCAGACTAGCGGGGGGGCCGATGAGCAGTTCTTC; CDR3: CASSQTSGGADEQFF
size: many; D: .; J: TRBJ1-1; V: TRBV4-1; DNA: TGCGCCAGCAGCCCGAGAGGAGGGGCGGTGAGTGAAGCTTTCTTT; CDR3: CASSPRGGAVSEAFF
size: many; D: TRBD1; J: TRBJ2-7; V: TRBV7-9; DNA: TGTGCCAGCAGCTCCAAGAGGGACAGCTACGAGCAGTACTTC; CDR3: CASSSKRDSYEQYF
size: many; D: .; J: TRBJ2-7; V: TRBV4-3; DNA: TGCGCCAGCAGCCAAGTTGGGGACCCGTTATACGAGCAGTACTTC; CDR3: CASSQVGDPLYEQYF
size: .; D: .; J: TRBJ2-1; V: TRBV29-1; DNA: TGCAGCGCCTCGGGGGCCCCCTCCTACAATGAGCAGTTCTTC; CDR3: CSASGAPSYNEQFF
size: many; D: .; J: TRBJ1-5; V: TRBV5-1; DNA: TGCGCCAGCAGCCCCGGAGGGGGGAATCATCAGCCCCAGCATTTT; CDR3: CASSPGGGNHQPQHF